The T cell receptor beta chain under discussion was sequenced for a study of regulatory T cells in long-lasting Graves disease. Overall study context: Patients newly diagnosed with Graves' had been on antithyroid drugs for under 3 months.

The time point denotes: newly diagnosed GD, antithyroid drugs for less than 3 months. Making the TCR library involved RNA that had been extracted from PBMCs. This clonotype has ten or more counts. The trim removed 1 base at V and 6 bases at J, leaving 7 bases unmatched. The CDR3 is 17 residues long. The germline V gene has CDR1 LNHNV and CDR2 YYDKDF (reference sequence). Construction of the TCR beta libraries employed iRepertoire HTBI primers in conjunction with Arm-PCR of CDR3 regions. TCRdb redid the calling of the multiplex PCR reads with MiXCR, one entry per CDR3 protein. The table lists over 450,000 distinct CDR3 sequences, approximately 12% of them singletons. The same data also contributed to another study, on T cells in Graves' hyperthyroidism and ophthalmopathy. That paper adds: First-round RT-PCR targeting the TCR CDR3 was performed with the HTBI primer set. In simple terms, a model built on 13 V-J features told ophthalmopathy apart from stable hyperthyroidism.

Source: peripheral blood mononuclear cells (PBMCs), taken at new diagnosis, from a patient treated with antithyroid drugs. The origin of this receptor is a woman aged 25 to 39 with Graves disease. This chain joins TRBV15 and TRBJ2-1, with 12 bases identical to TRBD2. The CDR3 is CATSRAGLAGTPNEQFF. The CDR3 region has the DNA TGTGCCACCAGCAGAGCAGGACTAGCGGGGACACCCAATGAGCAGTTCTTC.